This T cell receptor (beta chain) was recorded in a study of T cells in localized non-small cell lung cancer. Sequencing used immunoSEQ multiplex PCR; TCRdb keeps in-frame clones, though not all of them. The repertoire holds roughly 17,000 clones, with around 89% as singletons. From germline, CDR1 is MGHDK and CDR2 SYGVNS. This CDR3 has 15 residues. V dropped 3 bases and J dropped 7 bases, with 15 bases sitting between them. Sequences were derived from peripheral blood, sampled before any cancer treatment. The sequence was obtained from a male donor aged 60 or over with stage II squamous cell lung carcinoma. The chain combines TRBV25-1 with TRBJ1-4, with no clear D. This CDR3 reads CASSDSEGFGEKLFF. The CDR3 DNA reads TGTGCCAGCAGTGATTCCGAGGGTTTTGGTGAAAAACTGTTTTTT. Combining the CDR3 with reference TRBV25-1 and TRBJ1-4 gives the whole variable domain EADIYQTPRYLVIGTGKKITLECSQTMGHDKMYWYQQDPGMELHLIHYSYGVNSTEKGDLSSESTVSRIRTEHFPLTLESARPSHTSQYLCASSDSEGFGEKLFFGSGTQLSVL.